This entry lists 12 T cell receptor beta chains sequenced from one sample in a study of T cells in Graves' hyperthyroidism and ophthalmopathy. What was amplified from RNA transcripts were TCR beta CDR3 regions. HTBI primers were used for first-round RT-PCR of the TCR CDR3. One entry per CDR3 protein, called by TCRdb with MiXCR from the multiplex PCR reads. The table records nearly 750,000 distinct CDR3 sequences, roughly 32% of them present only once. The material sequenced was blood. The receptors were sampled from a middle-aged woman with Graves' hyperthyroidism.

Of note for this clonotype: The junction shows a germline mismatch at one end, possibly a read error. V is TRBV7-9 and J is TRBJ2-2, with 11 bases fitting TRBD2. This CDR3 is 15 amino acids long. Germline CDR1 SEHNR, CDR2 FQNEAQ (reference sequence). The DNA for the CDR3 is TGTGCCCTTTCCCTGACTAGCGGGAAGACCGGGGAGCTGCTTTTT. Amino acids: CALSLTSGKTGELLF.

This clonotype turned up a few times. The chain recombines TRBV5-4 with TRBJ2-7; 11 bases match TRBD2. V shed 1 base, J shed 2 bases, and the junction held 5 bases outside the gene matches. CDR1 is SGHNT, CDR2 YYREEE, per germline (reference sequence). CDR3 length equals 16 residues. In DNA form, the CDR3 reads TGTGCCAGCAGCTTGAGTTTTAGCGGGAGGGCCTACGAGCAGTACTTC. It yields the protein CASSLSFSGRAYEQYF.

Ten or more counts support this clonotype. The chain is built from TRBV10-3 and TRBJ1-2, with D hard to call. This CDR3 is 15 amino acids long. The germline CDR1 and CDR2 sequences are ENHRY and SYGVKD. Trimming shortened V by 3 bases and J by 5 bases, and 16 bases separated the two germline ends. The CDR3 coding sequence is TGTGCCATCAGTGATAGTATGTCCAAATCTTATGGCTACACCTTC. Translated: CAISDSMSKSYGYTF.

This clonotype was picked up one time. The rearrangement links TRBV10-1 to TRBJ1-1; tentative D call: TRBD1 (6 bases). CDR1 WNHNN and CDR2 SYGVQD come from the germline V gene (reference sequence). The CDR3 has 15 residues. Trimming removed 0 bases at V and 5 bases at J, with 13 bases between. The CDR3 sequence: CASSESTGAFTEAFF. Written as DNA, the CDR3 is TGCGCCAGCAGTGAGTCGACGGGGGCGTTTACTGAAGCTTTCTTT.

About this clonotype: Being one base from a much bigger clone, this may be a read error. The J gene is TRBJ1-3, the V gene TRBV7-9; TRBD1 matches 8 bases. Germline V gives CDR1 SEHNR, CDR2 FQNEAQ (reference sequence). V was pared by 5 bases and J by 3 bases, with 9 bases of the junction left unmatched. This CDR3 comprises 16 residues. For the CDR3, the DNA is TGTGCCAGCAGCCCATTGGGACAGGAGAATGGAAACACCATATATTTT. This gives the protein CASSPLGQENGNTIYF.

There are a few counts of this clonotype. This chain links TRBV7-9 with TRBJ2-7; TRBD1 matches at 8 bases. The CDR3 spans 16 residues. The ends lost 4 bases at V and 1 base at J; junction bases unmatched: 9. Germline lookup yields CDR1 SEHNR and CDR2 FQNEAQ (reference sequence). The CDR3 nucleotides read TGTGCCAGCAGCTCCCTCGACAGGGGAATGTCCTACGAGCAGTACTTC. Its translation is CASSSLDRGMSYEQYF.

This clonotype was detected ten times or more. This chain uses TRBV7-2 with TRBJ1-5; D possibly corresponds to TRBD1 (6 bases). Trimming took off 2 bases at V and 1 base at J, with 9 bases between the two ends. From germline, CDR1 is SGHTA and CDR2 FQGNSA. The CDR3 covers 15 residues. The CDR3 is CASSLTGTSNQPQHF. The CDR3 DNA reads TGTGCCAGCAGCTTAACCGGGACAAGCAATCAGCCCCAGCATTTT.

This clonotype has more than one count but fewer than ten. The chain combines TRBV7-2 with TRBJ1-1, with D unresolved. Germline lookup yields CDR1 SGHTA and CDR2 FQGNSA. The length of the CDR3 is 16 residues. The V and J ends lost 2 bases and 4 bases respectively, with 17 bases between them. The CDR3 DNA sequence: TGTGCCAGCAGCTTAAGCGGGCCTGGATGGGTCACTGAAGCTTTCTTT. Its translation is CASSLSGPGWVTEAFF.

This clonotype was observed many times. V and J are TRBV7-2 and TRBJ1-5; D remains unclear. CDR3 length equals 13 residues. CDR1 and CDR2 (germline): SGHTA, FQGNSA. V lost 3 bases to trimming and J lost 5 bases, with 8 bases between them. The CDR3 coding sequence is TGTGCCAGCAGCTTCGAGGTCGATCAGCCCCAGCATTTT. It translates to CASSFEVDQPQHF.

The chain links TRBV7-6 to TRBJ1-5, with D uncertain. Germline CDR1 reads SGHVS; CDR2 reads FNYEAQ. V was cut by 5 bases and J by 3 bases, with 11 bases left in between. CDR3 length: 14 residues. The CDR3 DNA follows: TGTGCCAGCAGCCCCTGGACCACCAATCAGCCCCAGCATTTT. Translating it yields CASSPWTTNQPQHF.

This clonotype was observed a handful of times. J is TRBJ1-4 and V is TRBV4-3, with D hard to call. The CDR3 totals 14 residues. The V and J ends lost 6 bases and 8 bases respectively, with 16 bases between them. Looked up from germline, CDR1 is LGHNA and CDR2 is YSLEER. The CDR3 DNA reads TGCGCCAGCAGTCTTTGGGGTCGAAACGAAAAACTGTTTTTT. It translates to CASSLWGRNEKLFF.

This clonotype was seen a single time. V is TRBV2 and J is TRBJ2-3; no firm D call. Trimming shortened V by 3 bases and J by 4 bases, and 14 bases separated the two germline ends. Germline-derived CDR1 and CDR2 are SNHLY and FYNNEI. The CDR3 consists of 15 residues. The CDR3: CASSDLSQYADTQYF. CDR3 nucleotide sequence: TGTGCCAGCAGTGATCTGTCTCAATATGCAGATACGCAGTATTTT.